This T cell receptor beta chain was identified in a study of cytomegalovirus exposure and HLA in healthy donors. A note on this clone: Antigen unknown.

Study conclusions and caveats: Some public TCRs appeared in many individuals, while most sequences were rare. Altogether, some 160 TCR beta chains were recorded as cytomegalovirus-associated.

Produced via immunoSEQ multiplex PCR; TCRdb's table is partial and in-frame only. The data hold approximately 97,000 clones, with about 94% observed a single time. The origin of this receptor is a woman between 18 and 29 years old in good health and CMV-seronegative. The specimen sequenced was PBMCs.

This CDR3 is CASSGQGNSPLHF. For the CDR3, the DNA is TGTGCCAGCAGCGGACAGGGGAATTCACCCCTCCACTTT. J is TRBJ1-6 and V is TRBV14; TRBD1 matches 9 bases. The CDR3 loop spans 13 amino acids. Germline V gene sequence: CDR1 SGHDN, CDR2 FVKESK. V shed 5 bases, J shed 7 bases, and the junction held 0 bases outside the gene matches.